This section outlines one TCR beta chain sequence together with its context. Each cDNA got a UMI-containing oligo ligated at its 3' end. The first PCR ran 4 to 5 cycles with an equimolar RC1.1 and RC1.2 beta primer mix. TCRdb itself ran the UMI-ligation and nested PCR reads through MiXCR, one entry per CDR3 protein. The top ten hold under 11% of the sample, which has just under 50,000 distinct CDR3 sequences, under 14% seen once. The entry originates in a study of quantifying T cell responses using KT2 cells. Looking at the study overall: TCR alpha and beta constant-region primers primed reverse transcription of RNA. A predetermined fluorescence threshold ended the second PCR, run as a qPCR. Under optimum conditions, T4 ligation efficiency was estimated at more than 8.5%.

Germline lookup yields CDR1 MGHRA and CDR2 YSYEKL. Trimming cost V 4 bases and J 4 bases, with 8 bases left between them. This CDR3 is built from 13 residues. Sequenced input: PBMCs spiked with cells of the T cell clone KT2. The receptor was derived from a human donor. The chain links TRBV4-1 to TRBJ1-3; D gene uncertain. The CDR3 protein is CASSPSQGNTIYF. In DNA form, the CDR3 reads TGCGCCAGCAGCCCAAGTCAAGGAAACACCATATATTTT.